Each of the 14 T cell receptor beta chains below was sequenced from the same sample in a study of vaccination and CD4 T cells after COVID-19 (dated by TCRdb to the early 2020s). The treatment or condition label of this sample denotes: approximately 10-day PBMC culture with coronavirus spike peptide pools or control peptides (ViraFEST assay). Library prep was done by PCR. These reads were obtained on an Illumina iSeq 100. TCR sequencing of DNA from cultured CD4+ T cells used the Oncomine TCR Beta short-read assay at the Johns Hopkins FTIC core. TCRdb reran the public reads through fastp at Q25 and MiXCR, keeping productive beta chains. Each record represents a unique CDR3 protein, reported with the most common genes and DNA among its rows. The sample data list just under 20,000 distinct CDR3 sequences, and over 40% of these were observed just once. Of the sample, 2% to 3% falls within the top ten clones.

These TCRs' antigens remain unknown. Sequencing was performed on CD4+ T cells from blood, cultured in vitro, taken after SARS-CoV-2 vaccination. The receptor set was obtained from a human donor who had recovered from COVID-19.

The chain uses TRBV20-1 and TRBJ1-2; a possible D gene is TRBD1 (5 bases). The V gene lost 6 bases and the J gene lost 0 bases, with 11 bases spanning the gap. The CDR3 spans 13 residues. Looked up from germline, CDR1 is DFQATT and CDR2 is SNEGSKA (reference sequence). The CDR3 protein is CSAPTVANYGYTF. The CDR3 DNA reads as TGCAGTGCCCCGACAGTAGCTAACTATGGCTACACCTTC.

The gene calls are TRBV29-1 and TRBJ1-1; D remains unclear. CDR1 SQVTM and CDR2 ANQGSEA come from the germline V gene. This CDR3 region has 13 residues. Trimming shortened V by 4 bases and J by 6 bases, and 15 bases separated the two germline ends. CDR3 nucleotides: TGCAGCGTTGGTGAGTCCCAGGCCGCTGAAGCTTTCTTT. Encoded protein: CSVGESQAAEAFF.

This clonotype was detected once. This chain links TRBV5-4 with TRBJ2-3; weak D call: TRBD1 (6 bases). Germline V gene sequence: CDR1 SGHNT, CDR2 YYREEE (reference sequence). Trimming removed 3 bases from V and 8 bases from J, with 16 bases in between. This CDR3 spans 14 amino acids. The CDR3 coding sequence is TGTGCCAGCAGCTATGTAGACCAGGGGAGTACGCAGTATTTT. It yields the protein CASSYVDQGSTQYF.

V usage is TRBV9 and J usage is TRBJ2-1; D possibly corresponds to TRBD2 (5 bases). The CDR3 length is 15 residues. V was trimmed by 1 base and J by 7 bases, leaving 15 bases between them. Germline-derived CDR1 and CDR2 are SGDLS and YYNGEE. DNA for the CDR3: TGTGCCAGCAGCGTATCTACCGGGATACCTAATGAGCAGTTCTTC. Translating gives CASSVSTGIPNEQFF.

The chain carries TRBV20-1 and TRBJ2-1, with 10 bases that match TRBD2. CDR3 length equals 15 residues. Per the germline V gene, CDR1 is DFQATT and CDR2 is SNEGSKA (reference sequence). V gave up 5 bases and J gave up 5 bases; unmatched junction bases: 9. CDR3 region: CSADAGTSVDNEQFF. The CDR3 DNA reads TGCAGTGCTGACGCCGGGACTAGCGTCGACAATGAGCAGTTCTTC.

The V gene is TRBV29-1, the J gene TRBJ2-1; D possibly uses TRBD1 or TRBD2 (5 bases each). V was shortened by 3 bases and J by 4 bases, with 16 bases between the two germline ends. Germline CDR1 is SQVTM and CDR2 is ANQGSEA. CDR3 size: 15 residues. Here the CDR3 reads CSVEVTGASYNEQFF. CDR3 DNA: TGCAGCGTTGAGGTCACCGGGGCGTCTTACAATGAGCAGTTCTTC.

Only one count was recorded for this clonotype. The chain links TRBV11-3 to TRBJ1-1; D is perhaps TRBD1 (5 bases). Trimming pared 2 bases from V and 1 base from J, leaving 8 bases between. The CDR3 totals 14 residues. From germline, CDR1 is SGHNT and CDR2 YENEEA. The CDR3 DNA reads TGTGCCAGCAGCTTATTAACAGGGAACACTGAAGCTTTCTTT. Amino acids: CASSLLTGNTEAFF.

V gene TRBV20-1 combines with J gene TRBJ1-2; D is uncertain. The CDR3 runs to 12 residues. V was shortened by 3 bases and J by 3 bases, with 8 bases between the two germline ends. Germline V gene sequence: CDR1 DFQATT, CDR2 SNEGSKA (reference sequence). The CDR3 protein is CSASAGYYGYTF. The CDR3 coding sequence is TGCAGTGCTAGTGCGGGGTACTATGGCTACACCTTC.

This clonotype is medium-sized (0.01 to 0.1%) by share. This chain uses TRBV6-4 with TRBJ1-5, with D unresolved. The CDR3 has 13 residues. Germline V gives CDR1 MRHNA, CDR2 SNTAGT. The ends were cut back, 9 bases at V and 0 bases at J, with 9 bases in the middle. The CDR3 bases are TGTGCCAGTGTGGAGGATAGCAATCAGCCCCAGCATTTT. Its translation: CASVEDSNQPQHF.

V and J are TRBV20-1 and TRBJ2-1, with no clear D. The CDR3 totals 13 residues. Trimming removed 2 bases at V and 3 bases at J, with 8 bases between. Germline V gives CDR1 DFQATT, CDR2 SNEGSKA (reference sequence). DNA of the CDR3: TGCAGTGCTAGACCGGGTCACTACAATGAGCAGTTCTTC. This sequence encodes CSARPGHYNEQFF.

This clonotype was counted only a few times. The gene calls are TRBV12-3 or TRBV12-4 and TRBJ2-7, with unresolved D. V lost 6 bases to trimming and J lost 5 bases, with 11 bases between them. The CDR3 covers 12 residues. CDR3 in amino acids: CASSPGFDEQYF. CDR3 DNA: TGTGCCAGCAGCCCCGGTTTCGACGAGCAGTACTTC.

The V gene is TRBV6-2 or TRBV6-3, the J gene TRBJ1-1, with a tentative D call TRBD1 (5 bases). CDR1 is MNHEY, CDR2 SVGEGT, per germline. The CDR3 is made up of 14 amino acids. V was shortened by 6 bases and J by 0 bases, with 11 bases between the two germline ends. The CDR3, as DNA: TGTGCCAGCAGGACGGGACGGATGAACACTGAAGCTTTCTTT. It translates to CASRTGRMNTEAFF.

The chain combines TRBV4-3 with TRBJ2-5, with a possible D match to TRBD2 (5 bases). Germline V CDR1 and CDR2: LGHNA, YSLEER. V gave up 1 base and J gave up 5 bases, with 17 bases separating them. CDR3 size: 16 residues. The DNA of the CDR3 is TGCGCCAGCAGCCAAGGGACCTCAGAGGGCGGGGAGACCCAGTACTTC. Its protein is CASSQGTSEGGETQYF.

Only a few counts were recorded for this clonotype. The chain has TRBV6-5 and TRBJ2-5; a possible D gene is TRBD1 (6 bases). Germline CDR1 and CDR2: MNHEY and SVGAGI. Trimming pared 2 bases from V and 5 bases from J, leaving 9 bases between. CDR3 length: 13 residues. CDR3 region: CASSYGGRETQYF. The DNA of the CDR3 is TGTGCCAGCAGTTACGGGGGCAGGGAGACCCAGTACTTC.